The clone carrying this T cell receptor beta chain showed up just a few times. The antigen is undetermined. This specimen belongs to a study of blood T cells in healthy people across ages. CDR1 is SGHTA and CDR2 is FQGNSA in the germline V gene. The CDR3 contains 15 residues. The ends were cut back, 4 bases at V and 2 bases at J, with 14 bases in the middle. The second PCR ran about 7 to 12 cycles with a sample-barcoded 5' primer and J-beta primers. TCRdb fed the 5' RACE reads into MiXCR, producing one record per CDR3 protein. The sample lists about 780,000 distinct CDR3 sequences, around half seen once, with 15% to 20% in the top ten. Study outcomes and limitations: Unsorted PBMCs prevented conclusive naive versus antigen-experienced comparison.

The sequence was obtained from an elderly man in good health. The specimen was blood. V usage is TRBV7-2 and J usage is TRBJ2-5, with D possibly TRBD2 on 6 matching bases. CDR3 amino acids: CASSSSDAIQETQYF. The CDR3 bases are TGTGCCAGCAGCTCTAGCGACGCGATACAAGAGACCCAGTACTTC.